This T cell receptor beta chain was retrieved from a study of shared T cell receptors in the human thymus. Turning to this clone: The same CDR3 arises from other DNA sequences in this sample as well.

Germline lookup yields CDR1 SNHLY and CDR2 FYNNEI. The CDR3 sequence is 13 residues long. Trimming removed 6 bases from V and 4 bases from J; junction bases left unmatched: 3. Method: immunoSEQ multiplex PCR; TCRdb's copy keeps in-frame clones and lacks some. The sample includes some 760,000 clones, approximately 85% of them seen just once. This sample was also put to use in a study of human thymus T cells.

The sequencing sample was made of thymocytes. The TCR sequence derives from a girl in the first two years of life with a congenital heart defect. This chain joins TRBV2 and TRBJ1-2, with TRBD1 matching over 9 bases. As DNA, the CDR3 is TGTGCCAGCAGATTGGACAGGGGCTATGGCTACACCTTC. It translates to CASRLDRGYGYTF. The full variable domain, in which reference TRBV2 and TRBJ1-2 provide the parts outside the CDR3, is EPEVTQTPSHQVTQMGQEVILRCVPISNHLYFYWYRQILGQKVEFLVSFYNNEISEKSEIFDDQFSVERPDGSNFTLKIRSTKLEDSAMYFCASRLDRGYGYTFGSGTRLTVV.